This T cell receptor (beta chain) is from a study of radiotherapy plus CTLA-4 blockade in lung cancer (dated 2018 in TCRdb). Notes on the research overall: Objective responses were observed in more than 15% of enrolled patients, and disease control was achieved in around 28%.

Library generation was performed with the immunoSEQ multiplex PCR assay. TCRdb took over this immuneACCESS table, retaining in-frame rearrangements with V and J assigned. Such tables are incomplete; in checked studies, under half of the missing clones stem from an unresolved V gene, and the remainder is unexplained. The sample profile shows 100,000 to 150,000 clones; about nine tenths of them were found once. More than 6.5% of the sample rests with the top ten. In this study, focal radiation therapy paired with CTLA-4 blockade (ipilimumab) was tested in patients who had chemo-refractory metastatic non-small-cell lung cancer. Here V drops 8 bases and J drops 0 bases, and the junction holds 3 bases not matched to any gene. The germline V gene encodes CDR1 ENHRY and CDR2 SYGVKD. Spanning cysteine to phenylalanine, the CDR3 consists of 14 amino acids. The only DNA kept is the CDR3, 42 bases in frame from the first base.

Turning to this clone: Its binding antigen is unknown. No quality values exist for individual bases; no much larger clone is one base distant.

What the work shows at the level of the full study, not this receptor alone: After treatment with radiotherapy and ipilimumab, TCR clones that originated in tumors expanded in peripheral blood. The strongest predictors of response, as reported, were early dynamic changes in blood T cell clones along with a rise in serum interferon-beta after radiation.

The rearrangement combines TRBV10-3 with TRBJ2-7; TRBD1 agrees with 11 junctional bases. The receptor was derived from a human donor with non-small cell lung cancer that progressed on radiotherapy plus ipilimumab. Sequencing was performed on peripheral blood, taken from a patient treated with radiotherapy plus ipilimumab. The nucleotide sequence is given as TGTGCCATCGGCGGACAGGGGGCCTCCTACGAGCAGTACTTC. This yields the protein CAIGGQGASYEQYF.